This T cell receptor beta chain is from a study of graft-versus-host responses after intestinal transplantation. Across the whole study: All recipients were transplanted with multivisceral, liver-intestinal, or isolated intestinal grafts.

Regarding the study as a whole: The highest levels of circulating GvH clones went along with early declines in HvG clones after transplant. Recipient marrow harbored GvH clones, some of which surfaced first in ileum or blood. Subjects displaying graft-donor T cell macrochimerism possessed elevated graft-versus-host to host-versus-graft clonal ratios inside allografts.

Here immunoSEQ multiplex PCR was the method, and the copy in TCRdb shows in-frame clones only, minus some. The table records 75,000 to 100,000 clones, 80% to 95% of them present only once. Notes on this clone: Its antigen remains unidentified.

The receptor was isolated from a human donor who received an intestinal transplant. The material was unstimulated CD8+ T cells sorted from spleen or lymph node cells, obtained before intestinal transplant.

The CDR3 DNA sequence: TGTGCCTGGAGTTGGGACACGCTCTCACCCCTCCACTTT. Translation: CAWSWDTLSPLHF. V usage is TRBV30 and J usage is TRBJ1-6, with D maybe TRBD1 (6 bases). V was trimmed by 2 bases and J by 10 bases, leaving 12 bases between them. The CDR3 extends over 13 amino acids. From germline, CDR1 is GTSNPN and CDR2 SVGIG (reference sequence).